The entry that follows covers one TCR beta chain sequence. This clonotype has a count of ten or more. Its antigen is currently not known. No clone much larger than this one lies a single base away; base qualities are absent. The sample originates from a study of identical twins (dated by TCRdb to about 2016). Notes on the research overall: The study deep-sequenced TCR alpha and beta repertoires from monozygotic twins, unrelated adults of various ages and cord blood to test whether fetal clonotypes persist. To rule out contamination, the twin experiments were replicated at different times with different library preparation protocols. Points the paper makes about the study in general: A weaker excess of twin sharing was found in beta out-of-frame sequences because the signal-to-noise ratio was lowered by fewer shared sequences. Compared with coincidental sharing between unrelated individuals, out-of-frame TCR alpha sequences shared between twins had an excess of sequences with low generation probability. Because the same donors could not be followed over many years, conclusions were based on cross-sectional statistical analysis. Zero-insertion analyses could be partly confounded by invariant T cells such as MAIT and iNKT, though diverse VJ usage argued against such confounding for most clonotypes. In monozygotic twins, recombination models systematically underestimated out-of-frame TCR alpha sharing, but the models matched the sharing seen between unrelated individuals. Fewer insertions were carried by abundant cord blood beta clonotypes; a weaker similar trend was observed in young adult naive repertoires, while no such trend was observed in memory repertoires.

Every donor was a healthy Caucasian. The twin cohort consisted of three pairs of female monozygotic twins, all aged about 18 to 30 years. Positive isolation kits from Invitrogen were used to isolate the CD4+ and CD8+ T cell populations. After removal of 1 base from V and 6 bases from J, the junction retains 3 bases not matched to a gene. The CDR3 runs 15 amino acids, cysteine and phenylalanine included. The read is trimmed to its CDR3 DNA, 45 bases read in frame from base 1. Reading the germline V gene gives CDR1 SGHAT and CDR2 FQNNGV. Libraries were prepared through 5' RACE. TCRdb names Illumina HiSeq 2000 as the instrument used. Template switching added a universal primer binding site, and the final cDNA carried a unique molecular identifier that allowed TCR cDNA molecules to be counted accurately. Specific primers in the conserved constant-segment region were used to synthesize first-strand cDNA for the TCR alpha and beta chains. To control for contamination, every cDNA library carried two barcodes: a SMART-Mk sample barcode plus Illumina barcodes. TruSeq adapter sequences and Illumina sample barcodes were added in two successive PCR steps. The TCR alpha and beta cDNA libraries were sequenced on the Illumina HiSeq platform using custom primers. As for the original processing: MiGEC was used to process raw reads and extract unique molecular identifiers, and MiXCR was used to find CDR3 positions. Recombination models were inferred per individual with the repgenHMM and IGoR tools using an EM algorithm. Shared clonotypes were analyzed with the tcR package in R, and sharing was normalized by the product of cloneset sizes. Out-of-frame nonproductive sequences were analyzed to study raw recombination free of thymic and clonal selection effects. Using fastp trimming at Q25 and MiXCR clonotype assembly, TCRdb reanalyzed the public sequencing data and kept in-frame beta chains. For every CDR3 protein sequence, its rows merge into one entry that carries the most common genes and DNA. None of the V and J calls come from the authors' own analysis; TCRdb made them. The sample yields about 490,000 distinct CDR3 sequences; over 12% were counted once. The leading ten clones occupy 0.44% of the sample.

These records were also assigned to another study, of yellow fever vaccine responses in identical twins. The second paper states: The T cell response to vaccination in identical twins was reported by the authors to appear partly convergent and partly personalized. In the study, vaccine-responding T cell clones were precisely tracked in identical twins.

Sequencing was performed on CD4+ T cells sorted from blood. This clonotype was obtained from a woman aged 18 to 35 in good health. The chain was built from TRBV11-2 and TRBJ2-3; TRBD2 fits 11 bases in the junction. The DNA sequence is given as TGTGCCAGCAGCTTAGGACTAGCGGGACCGGATACGCAGTATTTT. Translated, it reads CASSLGLAGPDTQYF. With the portions outside the CDR3 filled from the reference TRBV11-2 and TRBJ2-3 genes, the complete variable region becomes EAGVAQSPRYKIIEKRQSVAFWCNPISGHATLYWYQQILGQGPKLLIQFQNNGVVDDSQLPKDRFSAERLKGVDSTLKIQPAKLEDSAVYLCASSLGLAGPDTQYFGPGTRLTVL.